This T cell receptor (beta chain) originates from a study of blood T cells in healthy people across ages. Study as a whole: About one barcoded beta molecule per two T cells was captured by template switching.

Then a second PCR, running roughly 7 to 11 cycles, was carried out with a sample-barcoded 5' primer and a J-beta primer mix. TCRdb called the 5' RACE reads again in MiXCR, with one record for every CDR3 protein. Among about 970,000 distinct CDR3 sequences listed, roughly 51% were seen once. The CDR3 covers 15 residues. Germline V CDR1 and CDR2: LNHNV, YYDKDF (reference sequence). Concerning this clonotype: One end of the junction varies from germline; a read error may be responsible.

V usage is TRBV15 and J usage is TRBJ2-5; TRBD1 agrees at 9 bases. The TCR originated in a woman in her sixties in good health. Sequenced sample: blood. CDR3 protein: CATSRDRGFQESQYF. CDR3 nucleotides: TGTGCCACCAGCAGGGACAGGGGCTTTCAAGAGTCCCAGTACTTC. Together with reference TRBV15 and TRBJ2-5, the CDR3 gives the full variable domain: DAMVIQNPRYQVTQFGKPVTLSCSQTLNHNVMYWYQQKSSQAPKLLFHYYDKDFNNEADTPDNFQSRRPNTSFCFLDIRSPGLGDTAMYLCATSRDRGFQESQYFGPGTRLLVL.